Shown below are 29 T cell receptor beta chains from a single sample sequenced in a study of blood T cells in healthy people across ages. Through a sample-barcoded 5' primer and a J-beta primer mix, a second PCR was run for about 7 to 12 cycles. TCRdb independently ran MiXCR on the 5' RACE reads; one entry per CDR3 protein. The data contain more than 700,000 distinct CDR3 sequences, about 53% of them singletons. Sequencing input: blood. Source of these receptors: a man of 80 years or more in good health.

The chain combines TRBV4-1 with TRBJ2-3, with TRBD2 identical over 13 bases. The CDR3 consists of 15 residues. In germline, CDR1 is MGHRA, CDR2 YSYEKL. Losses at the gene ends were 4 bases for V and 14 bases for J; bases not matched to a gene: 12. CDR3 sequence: CASSPWGLAGRYAYF. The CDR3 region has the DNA TGCGCCAGCAGCCCCTGGGGACTAGCGGGGAGATACGCGTATTTT.

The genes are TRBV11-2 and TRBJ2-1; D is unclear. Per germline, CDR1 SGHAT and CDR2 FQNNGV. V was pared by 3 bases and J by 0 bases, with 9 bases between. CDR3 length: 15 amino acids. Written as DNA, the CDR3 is TGTGCCAGCAGCTTCTCCTCGAGCTCCTACAATGAGCAGTTCTTC. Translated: CASSFSSSSYNEQFF.

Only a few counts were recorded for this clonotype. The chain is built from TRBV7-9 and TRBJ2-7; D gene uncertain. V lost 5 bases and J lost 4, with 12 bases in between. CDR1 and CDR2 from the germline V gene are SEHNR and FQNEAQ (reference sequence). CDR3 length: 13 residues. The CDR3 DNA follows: TGTGCCAGCAGCCCATGGTTGGGTTACGAGCAGTACTTC. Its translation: CASSPWLGYEQYF.

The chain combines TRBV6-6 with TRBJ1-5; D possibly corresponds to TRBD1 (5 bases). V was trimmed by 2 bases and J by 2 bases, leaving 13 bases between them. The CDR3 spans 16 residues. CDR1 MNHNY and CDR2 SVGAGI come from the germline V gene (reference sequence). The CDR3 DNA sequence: TGTGCCAGCAGTTACGGGGCGGGGGGTGGCAATCAGCCCCAGCATTTT. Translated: CASSYGAGGGNQPQHF.

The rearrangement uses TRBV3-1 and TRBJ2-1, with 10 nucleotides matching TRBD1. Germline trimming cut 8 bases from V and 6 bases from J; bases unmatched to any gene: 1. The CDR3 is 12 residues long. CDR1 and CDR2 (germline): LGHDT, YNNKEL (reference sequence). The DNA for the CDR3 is TGTGCCAGCGGGACAGGGGTCAATGAGCAGTTCTTC. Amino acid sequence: CASGTGVNEQFF.

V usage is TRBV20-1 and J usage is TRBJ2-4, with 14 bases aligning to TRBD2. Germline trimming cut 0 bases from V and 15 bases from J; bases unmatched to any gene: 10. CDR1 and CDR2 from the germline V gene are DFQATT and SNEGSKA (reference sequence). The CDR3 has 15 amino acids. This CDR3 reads CSARDLRLAGGPWYF. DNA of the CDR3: TGCAGTGCTAGAGATCTGAGACTAGCGGGAGGGCCTTGGTACTTC.

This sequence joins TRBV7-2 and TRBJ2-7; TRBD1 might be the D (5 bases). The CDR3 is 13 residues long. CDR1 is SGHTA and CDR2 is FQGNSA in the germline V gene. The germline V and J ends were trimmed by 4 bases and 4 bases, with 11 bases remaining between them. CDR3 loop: CASSSVQGYEQYF. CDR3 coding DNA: TGTGCCAGCAGCTCAGTTCAGGGTTACGAGCAGTACTTC.

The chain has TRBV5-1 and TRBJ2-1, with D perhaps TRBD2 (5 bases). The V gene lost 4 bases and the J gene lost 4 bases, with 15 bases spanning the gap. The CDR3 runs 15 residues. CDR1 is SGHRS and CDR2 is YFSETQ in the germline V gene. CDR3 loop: CASSSGPDMYNEQFF. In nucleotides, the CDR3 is TGCGCCAGCAGCAGCGGTCCAGACATGTACAATGAGCAGTTCTTC.

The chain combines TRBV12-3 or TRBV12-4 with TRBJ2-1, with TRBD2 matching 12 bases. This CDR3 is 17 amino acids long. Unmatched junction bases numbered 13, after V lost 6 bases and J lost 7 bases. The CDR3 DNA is TGTGCCAGCAGCCCTGAACTACTAGCGGGAGGCCCAAATGAGCAGTTCTTC. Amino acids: CASSPELLAGGPNEQFF.

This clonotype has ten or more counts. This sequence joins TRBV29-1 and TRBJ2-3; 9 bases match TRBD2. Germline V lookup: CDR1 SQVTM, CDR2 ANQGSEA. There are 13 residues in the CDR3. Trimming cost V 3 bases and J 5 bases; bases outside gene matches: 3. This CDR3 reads CSVDRAGGDTQYF. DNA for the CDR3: TGCAGCGTTGATCGAGCGGGAGGAGATACGCAGTATTTT.

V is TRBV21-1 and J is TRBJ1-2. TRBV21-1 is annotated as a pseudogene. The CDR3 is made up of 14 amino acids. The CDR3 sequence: CASSKDCGNYGYTF. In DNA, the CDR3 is TGTGCCAGCAGCAAAGATTGCGGTAACTATGGCTACACCTTC.

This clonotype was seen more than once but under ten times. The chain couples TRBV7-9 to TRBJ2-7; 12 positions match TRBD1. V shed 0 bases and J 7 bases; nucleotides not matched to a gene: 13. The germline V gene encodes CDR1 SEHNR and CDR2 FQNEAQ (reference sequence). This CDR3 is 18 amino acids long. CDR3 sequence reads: CASSLATFRDRGPKEQYF. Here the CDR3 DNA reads TGTGCCAGCAGCTTAGCAACTTTCCGGGACAGGGGGCCCAAGGAGCAGTACTTC. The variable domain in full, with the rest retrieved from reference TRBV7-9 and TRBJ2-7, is DTGVSQNPRHKITKRGQNVTFRCDPISEHNRLYWYRQTLGQGPEFLTYFQNEAQLEKSRLLSDRFSAERPKGSFSTLEIQRTEQGDSAMYLCASSLATFRDRGPKEQYFGPGTRLTVT.

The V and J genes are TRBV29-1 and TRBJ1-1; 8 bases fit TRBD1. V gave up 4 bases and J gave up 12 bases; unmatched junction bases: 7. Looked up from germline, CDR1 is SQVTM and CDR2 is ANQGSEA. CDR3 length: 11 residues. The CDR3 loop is CSVGWTGPTFF. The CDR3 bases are TGCAGCGTTGGCTGGACAGGGCCAACTTTCTTT.

This CDR3 is CASSWSLYNEQFF. The DNA for the CDR3 is TGTGCCAGCAGTTGGAGTCTATACAATGAGCAGTTCTTC. The V gene is TRBV12-3 or TRBV12-4, the J gene TRBJ2-1; unclear D gene. The V end was cut by 4 bases, the J end by 4 bases, with 8 bases between. The CDR3 is made up of 13 amino acids.

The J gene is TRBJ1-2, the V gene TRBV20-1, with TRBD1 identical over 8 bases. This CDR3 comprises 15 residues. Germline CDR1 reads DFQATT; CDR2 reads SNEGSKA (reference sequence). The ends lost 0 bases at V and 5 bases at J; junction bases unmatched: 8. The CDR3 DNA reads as TGCAGTGCTAGAGATAATGGGCAGGGGGCTTATGGCTACACCTTC. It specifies CSARDNGQGAYGYTF.

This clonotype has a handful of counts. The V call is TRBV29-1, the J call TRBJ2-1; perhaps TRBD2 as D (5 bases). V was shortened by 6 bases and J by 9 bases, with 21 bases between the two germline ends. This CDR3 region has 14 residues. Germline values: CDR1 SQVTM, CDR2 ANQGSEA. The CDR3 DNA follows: TGCAGCGTATCGGGATCCAGGAGGAGTGGTGAGCAGTTCTTC. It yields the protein CSVSGSRRSGEQFF.

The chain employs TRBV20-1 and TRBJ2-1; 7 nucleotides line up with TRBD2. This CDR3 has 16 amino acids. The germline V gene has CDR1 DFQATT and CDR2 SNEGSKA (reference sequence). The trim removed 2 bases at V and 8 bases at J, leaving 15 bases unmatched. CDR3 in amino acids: CSARRGPGGLYDEQFF. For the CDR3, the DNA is TGCAGTGCTAGACGTGGGCCGGGGGGACTTTATGATGAGCAGTTCTTC.

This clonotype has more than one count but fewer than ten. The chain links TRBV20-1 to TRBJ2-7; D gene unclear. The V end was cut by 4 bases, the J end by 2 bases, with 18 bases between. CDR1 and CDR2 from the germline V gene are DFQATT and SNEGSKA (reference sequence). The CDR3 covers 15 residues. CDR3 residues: CSAITPGRMPYEQYF. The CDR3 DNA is TGCAGTGCTATCACCCCCGGAAGGATGCCCTACGAGCAGTACTTC.

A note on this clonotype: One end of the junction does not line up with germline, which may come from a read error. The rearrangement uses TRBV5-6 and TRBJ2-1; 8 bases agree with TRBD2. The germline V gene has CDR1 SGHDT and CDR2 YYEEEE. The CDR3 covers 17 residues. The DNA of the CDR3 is TGTGCCGGCAGCCTGGGACTAGTCGGGGGTGGGGACAATGAGCAGTTCTTC. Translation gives CAGSLGLVGGGDNEQFF.

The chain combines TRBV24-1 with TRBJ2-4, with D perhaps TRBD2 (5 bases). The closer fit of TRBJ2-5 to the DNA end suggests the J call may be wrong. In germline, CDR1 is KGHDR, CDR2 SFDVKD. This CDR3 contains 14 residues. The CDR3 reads CATSVSSGGETQYF. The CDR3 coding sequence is TGTGCCACCAGTGTGTCAAGCGGTGGTGAGACCCAGTACTTC.

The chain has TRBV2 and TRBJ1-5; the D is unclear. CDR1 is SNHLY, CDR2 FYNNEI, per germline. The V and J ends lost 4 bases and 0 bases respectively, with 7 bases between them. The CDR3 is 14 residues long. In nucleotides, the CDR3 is TGTGCCAGCAGTGCCGCGTATAGCAATCAGCCCCAGCATTTT. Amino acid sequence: CASSAAYSNQPQHF.

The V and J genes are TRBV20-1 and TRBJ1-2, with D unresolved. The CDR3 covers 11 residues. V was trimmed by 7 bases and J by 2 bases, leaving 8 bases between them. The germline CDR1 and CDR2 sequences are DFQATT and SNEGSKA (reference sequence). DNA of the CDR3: TGCAGTGGGGTCAACAACTATGGCTACACCTTC. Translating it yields CSGVNNYGYTF.

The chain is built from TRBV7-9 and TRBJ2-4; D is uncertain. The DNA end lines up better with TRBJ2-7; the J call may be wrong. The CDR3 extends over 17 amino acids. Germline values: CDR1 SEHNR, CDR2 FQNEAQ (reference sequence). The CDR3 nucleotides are TGTGCCAGCAGCCCGACTCCCGTGTCCCCCGGCTACCACGAGCAGTACTTC. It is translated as CASSPTPVSPGYHEQYF.

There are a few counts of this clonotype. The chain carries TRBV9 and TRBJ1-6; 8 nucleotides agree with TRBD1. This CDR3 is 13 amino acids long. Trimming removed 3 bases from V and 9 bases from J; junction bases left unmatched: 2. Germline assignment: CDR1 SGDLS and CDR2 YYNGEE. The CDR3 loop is CASSAQGVSPLHF. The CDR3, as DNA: TGTGCCAGCAGCGCACAGGGGGTTTCACCCCTCCACTTT. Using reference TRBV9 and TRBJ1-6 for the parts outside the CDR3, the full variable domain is DSGVTQTPKHLITATGQRVTLRCSPRSGDLSVYWYQQSLDQGLQFLIQYYNGEERAKGNILERFSAQQFPDLHSELNLSSLELGDSALYFCASSAQGVSPLHFGNGTRLTVT.

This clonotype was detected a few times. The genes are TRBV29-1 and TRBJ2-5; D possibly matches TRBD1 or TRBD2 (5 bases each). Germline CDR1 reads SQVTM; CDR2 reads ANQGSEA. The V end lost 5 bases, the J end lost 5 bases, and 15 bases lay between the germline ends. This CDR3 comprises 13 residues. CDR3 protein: CSVPPSGTETQYF. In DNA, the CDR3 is TGCAGCGTTCCTCCTTCAGGGACGGAGACCCAGTACTTC.

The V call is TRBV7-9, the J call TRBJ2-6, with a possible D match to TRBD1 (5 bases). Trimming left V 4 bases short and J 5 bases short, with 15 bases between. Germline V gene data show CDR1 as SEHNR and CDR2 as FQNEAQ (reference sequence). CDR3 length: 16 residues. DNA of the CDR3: TGTGCCAGCAGCTATCTAAGGGGAATTCGGGCCAACGTCCTGACTTTC. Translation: CASSYLRGIRANVLTF.

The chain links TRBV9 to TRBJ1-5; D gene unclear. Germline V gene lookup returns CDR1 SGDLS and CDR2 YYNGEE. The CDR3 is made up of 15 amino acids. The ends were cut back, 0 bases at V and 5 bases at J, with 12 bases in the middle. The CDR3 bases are TGTGCCAGCAGCGTAGAGGGCGGCCCCCATCAGCCCCAGCATTTT. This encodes CASSVEGGPHQPQHF.

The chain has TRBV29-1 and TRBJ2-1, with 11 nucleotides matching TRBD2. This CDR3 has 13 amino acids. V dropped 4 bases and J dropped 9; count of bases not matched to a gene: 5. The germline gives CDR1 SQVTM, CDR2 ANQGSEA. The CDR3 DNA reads TGCAGCGTTGTACTAGCGGGAGAACTTGAGCAGTTCTTC. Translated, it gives CSVVLAGELEQFF.

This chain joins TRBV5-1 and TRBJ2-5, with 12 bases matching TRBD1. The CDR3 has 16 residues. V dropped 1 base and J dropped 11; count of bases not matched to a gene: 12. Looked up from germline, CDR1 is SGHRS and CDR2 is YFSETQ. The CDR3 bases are TGCGCCAGCAGCTTGAGTCCGGGACAGGGGGCGAATGAGCAGTACTTC. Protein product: CASSLSPGQGANEQYF.